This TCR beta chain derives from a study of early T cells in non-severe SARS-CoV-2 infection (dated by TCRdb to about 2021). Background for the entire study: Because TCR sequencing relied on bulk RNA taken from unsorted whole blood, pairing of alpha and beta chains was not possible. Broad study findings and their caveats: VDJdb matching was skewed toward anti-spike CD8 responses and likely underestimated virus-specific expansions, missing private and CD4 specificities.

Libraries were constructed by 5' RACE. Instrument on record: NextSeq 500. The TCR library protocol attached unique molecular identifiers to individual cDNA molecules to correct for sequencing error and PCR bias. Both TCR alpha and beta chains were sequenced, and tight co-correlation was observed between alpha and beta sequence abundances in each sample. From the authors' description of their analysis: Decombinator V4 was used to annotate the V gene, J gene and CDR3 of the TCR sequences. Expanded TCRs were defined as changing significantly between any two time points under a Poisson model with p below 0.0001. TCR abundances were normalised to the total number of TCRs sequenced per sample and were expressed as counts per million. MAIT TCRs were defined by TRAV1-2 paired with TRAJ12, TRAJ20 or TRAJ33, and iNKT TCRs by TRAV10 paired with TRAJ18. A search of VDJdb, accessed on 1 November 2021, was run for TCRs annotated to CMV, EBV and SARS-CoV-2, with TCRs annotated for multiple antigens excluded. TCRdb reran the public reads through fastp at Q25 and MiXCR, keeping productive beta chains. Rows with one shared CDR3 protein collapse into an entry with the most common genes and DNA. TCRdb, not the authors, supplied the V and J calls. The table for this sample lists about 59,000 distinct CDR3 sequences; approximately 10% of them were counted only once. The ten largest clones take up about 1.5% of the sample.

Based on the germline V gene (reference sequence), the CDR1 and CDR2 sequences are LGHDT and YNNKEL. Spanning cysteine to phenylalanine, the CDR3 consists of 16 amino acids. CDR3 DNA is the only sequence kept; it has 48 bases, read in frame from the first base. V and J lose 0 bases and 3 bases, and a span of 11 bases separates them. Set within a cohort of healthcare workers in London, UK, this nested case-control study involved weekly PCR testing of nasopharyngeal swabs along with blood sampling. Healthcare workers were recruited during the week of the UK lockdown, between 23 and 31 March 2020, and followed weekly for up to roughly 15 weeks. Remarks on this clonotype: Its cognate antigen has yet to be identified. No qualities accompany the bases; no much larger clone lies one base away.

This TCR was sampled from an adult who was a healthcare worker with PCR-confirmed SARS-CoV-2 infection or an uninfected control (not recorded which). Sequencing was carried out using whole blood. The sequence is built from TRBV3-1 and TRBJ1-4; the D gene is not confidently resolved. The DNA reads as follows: TGTGCCAGCAGCCAAGATCCGGGGAATGCTAATGAAAAACTGTTTTTT. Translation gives CASSQDPGNANEKLFF.